The next 11 T cell receptor beta chains were all read from a single sample in a study of CD4 T cells in relation to SARS-CoV-2 and coronaviruses. These receptors lack a known antigen. CD4+ T cells from unexposed donors were obtained before the COVID-19 pandemic (2011-2018). CD4+ T cells were isolated from the cells after nine to eleven days of culture. This table comes from immunoSEQ multiplex PCR, and its TCRdb copy is limited to in-frame clones, with some not included. The table shows 21,000 or so clones, with 75% to 85% occurring only once. The specimen was CD4+ T cells from PBMCs, cultured in vitro. These receptors all come from a human donor in good health.

V and J are TRBV2 and TRBJ1-1; no firm D call. Germline values: CDR1 SNHLY, CDR2 FYNNEI. The V gene lost 7 bases and the J gene lost 3 bases, with 3 bases spanning the gap. This CDR3 comprises 10 residues. As DNA, the CDR3 is TGTGCCAGCAAGTACACTGAAGCTTTCTTT. This sequence encodes CASKYTEAFF.

The genes are TRBV9 and TRBJ2-7, with D uncertain. This CDR3 comprises 15 residues. Germline V CDR1 and CDR2: SGDLS, YYNGEE. Trimming stripped 4 bases from V and 1 base from J, with 15 bases between. CDR3 in DNA: TGTGCCAGCAGCCCAGACCCCTACGCTTCCTACGAGCAGTACTTC. It specifies CASSPDPYASYEQYF.

In its sample, this clone was seen once. The chain couples TRBV4-1 to TRBJ1-2, with a tentative D call TRBD1 (5 bases). The CDR3 has 17 amino acids. Germline CDR1 MGHRA, CDR2 YSYEKL. V lost 0 bases and J lost 4, with 18 bases in between. The CDR3: CASSQDLGGGRTYGYTF. As DNA, the CDR3 is TGCGCCAGCAGCCAAGATCTGGGTGGGGGACGGACCTATGGCTACACCTTC.

This clone came up once. DNA of the CDR3: TGCGCCACCACAAAAAGGGATGAAAGCTCTGGGGCCAACGTCCTGACTTTC. As protein: CATTKRDESSGANVLTF. This rearrangement joins TRBV5-1 to TRBJ2-6; D remains unclear. Per the germline V gene, CDR1 is SGHRS and CDR2 is YFSETQ. The V end was cut by 9 bases, the J end by 0 bases, with 19 bases between. The CDR3 contains 17 residues.

For this clone: The junction shows a germline mismatch at one end, possibly a read error. The chain joins TRBV7-3 to TRBJ2-7; maybe TRBD2 (6 bases). Per the germline V gene, CDR1 is SGHTA and CDR2 is FQGTGA. The CDR3 extends over 13 amino acids. Here the CDR3 DNA reads TGTGCCAGCAGCTTACGTCAGGACTACAAGCAGTACTTC. Translated, it gives CASSLRQDYKQYF.

CDR3 DNA sequence: TGTGCCAGTAGTCCGACCGGGACAGCATTTGAAAAACTGTTTTTT. It is translated as CASSPTGTAFEKLFF. This rearrangement joins TRBV19 to TRBJ1-4; 7 nucleotides align to TRBD1. The CDR3 sequence is 15 residues long. Per the germline V gene, CDR1 is LNHDA and CDR2 is SQIVND (reference sequence). V was pared by 5 bases and J by 7 bases, with 10 bases of the junction left unmatched.

The rearrangement joins TRBV30 to TRBJ2-2, with D tentatively TRBD1 (6 bases). Germline CDR1 GTSNPN, CDR2 SVGIG (reference sequence). V lost 1 base, J lost 1 base, and 16 bases lay in between. This CDR3 is 17 amino acids long. The CDR3 region has the DNA TGTGCCTGGAGTGGACCCACCGGGACACGGAACACCGGGGAGCTGTTTTTT. Translating gives CAWSGPTGTRNTGELFF.

The chain links TRBV12-2 to TRBJ2-1; the table's D call of TRBD2 was not tested on the DNA. TRBV12-2 is deemed a pseudogene. The CDR3 spans 12 residues. The CDR3: CASRHGTSGQFF. The CDR3 bases are TGTGCAAGTCGCCACGGGACTTCGGGGCAGTTCTTC.

With respect to this clone: One end of the junction is discordant with germline, which a read error may explain. The chain combines TRBV5-1 with TRBJ2-1; D gene unclear. This CDR3 comprises 13 residues. Looked up from germline, CDR1 is SGHRS and CDR2 is YFSETQ. The CDR3 sequence is CASSLHSNNEQFF. The CDR3 DNA reads TGCGCCAGCAGTCTCCACTCCAACAATGAGCAGTTCTTC.

The chain carries TRBV7-2 and TRBJ2-1, with 14 nucleotides matching TRBD2. Germline lookup yields CDR1 SGHTA and CDR2 FQGNSA. The CDR3 consists of 15 residues. V was pared by 5 bases and J by 9 bases, with 6 bases of the junction left unmatched. The CDR3 here is CASSLPGLAGVEQFF. The CDR3 DNA follows: TGTGCCAGCAGCCTCCCGGGACTAGCGGGAGTTGAGCAGTTCTTC.

The chain couples TRBV7-3 to TRBJ2-7, with a weak D call TRBD2 (5 bases). Germline V gene lookup returns CDR1 SGHTA and CDR2 FQGTGA. V was shortened by 5 bases and J by 7 bases, with 15 bases between the two germline ends. The CDR3 covers 13 residues. The CDR3 loop reads CASSVRGSGEQYF. The CDR3 DNA reads as TGTGCCAGCAGCGTTAGAGGGTCCGGGGAGCAGTACTTC.